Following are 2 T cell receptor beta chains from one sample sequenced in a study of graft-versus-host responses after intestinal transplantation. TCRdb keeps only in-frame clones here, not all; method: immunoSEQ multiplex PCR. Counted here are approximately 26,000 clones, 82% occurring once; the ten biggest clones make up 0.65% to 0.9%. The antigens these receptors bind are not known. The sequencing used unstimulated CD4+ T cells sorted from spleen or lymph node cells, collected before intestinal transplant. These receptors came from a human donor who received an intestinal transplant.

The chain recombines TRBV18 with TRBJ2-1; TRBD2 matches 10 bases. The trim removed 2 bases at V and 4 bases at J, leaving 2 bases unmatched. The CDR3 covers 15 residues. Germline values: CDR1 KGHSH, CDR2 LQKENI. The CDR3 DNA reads TGTGCCAGCTCACCAGAGCGGGGGGGTTACAATGAGCAGTTCTTC. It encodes CASSPERGGYNEQFF.

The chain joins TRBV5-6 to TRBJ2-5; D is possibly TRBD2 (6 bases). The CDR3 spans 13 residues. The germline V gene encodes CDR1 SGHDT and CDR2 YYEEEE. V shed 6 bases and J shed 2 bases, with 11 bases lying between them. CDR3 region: CASTAGVQETQYF. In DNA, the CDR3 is TGTGCCAGCACAGCGGGTGTTCAAGAGACCCAGTACTTC. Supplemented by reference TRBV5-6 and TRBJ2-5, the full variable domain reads DAGVTQSPTHLIKTRGQQVTLRCSPKSGHDTVSWYQQALGQGPQFIFQYYEEEERQRGNFPDRFSGHQFPNYSSELNVNALLLGDSALYLCASTAGVQETQYFGPGTRLLVL.